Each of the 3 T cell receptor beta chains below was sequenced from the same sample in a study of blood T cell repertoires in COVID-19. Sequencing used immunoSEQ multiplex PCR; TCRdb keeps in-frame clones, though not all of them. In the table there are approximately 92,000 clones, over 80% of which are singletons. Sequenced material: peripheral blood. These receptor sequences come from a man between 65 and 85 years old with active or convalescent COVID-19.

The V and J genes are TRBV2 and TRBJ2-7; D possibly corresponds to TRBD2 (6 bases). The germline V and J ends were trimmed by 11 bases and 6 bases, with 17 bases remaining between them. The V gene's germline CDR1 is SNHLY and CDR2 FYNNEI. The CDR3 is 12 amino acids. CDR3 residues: CAGSTMGLEQYF. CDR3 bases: TGTGCCGGGTCGACTATGGGACTCGAGCAGTACTTC.

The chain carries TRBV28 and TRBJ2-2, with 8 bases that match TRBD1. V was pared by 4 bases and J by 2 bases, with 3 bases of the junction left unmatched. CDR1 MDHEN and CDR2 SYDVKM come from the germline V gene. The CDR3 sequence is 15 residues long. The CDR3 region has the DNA TGTGCCAGCAGTTACAGGGGGAGAAACACCGGGGAGCTGTTTTTT. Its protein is CASSYRGRNTGELFF.

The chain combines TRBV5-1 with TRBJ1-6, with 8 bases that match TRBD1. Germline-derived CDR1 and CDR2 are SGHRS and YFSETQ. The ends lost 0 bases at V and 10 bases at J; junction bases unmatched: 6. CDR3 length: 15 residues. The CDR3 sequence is CASSLGTGGGSPLHF. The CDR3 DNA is TGCGCCAGCAGCTTGGGTACAGGGGGTGGGTCACCCCTCCACTTT.